This T cell receptor beta chain emerged from a study of T cells after yellow fever vaccination. Study results and caveats: Any FACS-sorted repertoire could hold abundant clonotypes that contaminate it from the bulk population.

Remarks on this clonotype: Its antigen is not identified.

Germline CDR1 is SGHRS and CDR2 is YFSETQ. The V segment lost 2 bases and the J segment 0 bases; nucleotides outside the gene matches: 11. The CDR3 is made up of 18 amino acids. Each CDR3 protein gets one entry after TCRdb re-called the 5' RACE reads with MiXCR. The sample has around 72,000 distinct CDR3 sequences, about 7.7% seen once. This TCR was sampled from a young man who received the YFV17D yellow fever vaccine. V usage is TRBV5-1 and J usage is TRBJ2-1; 7 bases are a match to TRBD2. The material was CD8+ T cells sorted from PBMCs, obtained around 10 days after the first yellow fever vaccination. Written as DNA, the CDR3 is TGCGCCAGCAGCTTCTTTCTTACGGGGGGAAGCTCCTACAATGAGCAGTTCTTC. It translates to CASSFFLTGGSSYNEQFF.